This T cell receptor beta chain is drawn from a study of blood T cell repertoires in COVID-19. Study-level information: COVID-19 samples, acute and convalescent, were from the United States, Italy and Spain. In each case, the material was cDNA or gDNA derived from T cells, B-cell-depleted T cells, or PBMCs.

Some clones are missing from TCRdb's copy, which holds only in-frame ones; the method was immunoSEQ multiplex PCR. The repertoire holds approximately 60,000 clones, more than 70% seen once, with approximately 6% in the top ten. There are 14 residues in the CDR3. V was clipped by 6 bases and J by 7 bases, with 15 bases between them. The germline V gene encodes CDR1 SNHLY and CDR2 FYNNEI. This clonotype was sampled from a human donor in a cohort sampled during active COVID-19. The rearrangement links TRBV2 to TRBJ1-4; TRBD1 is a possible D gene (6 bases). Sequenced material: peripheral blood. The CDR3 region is CASRRQGGIEKLFF. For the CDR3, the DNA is TGTGCCAGCAGGAGGCAAGGGGGAATTGAAAAACTGTTTTTT.